The rows below give T cell receptor beta chains drawn from one sample of a study of Ad26.COV2.S vaccination and SARS-CoV-2 variants. Only in-frame clones appear in the TCRdb table, and some are missing; sequencing was by immunoSEQ multiplex PCR. The sample comprises hundreds of thousands of clones, around 87% of which are singletons, and 2.5% to 3.5% rests with the top ten. The sequencing here drew on peripheral blood, taken in a trial of Ad26.COV2.S vaccine versus placebo. The receptors here all came from a person aged 18-60 years who received the Ad26.COV2.S COVID-19 vaccine or a placebo. Each CDR3 is given without its conserved first and last residue. A D gene is named only where the DNA matches it firmly. Rows may omit the clone size; those that give it use once, few, many or a size class.

D | size | J | V | CDR3
. | once | TRBJ2-1 | TRBV6-4 | ATRGASSYNEQF
. | . | TRBJ1-1 | TRBV6-5 | ASSYQWTNTEAF
. | once | TRBJ2-6 | TRBV5-1 | ASSAGPGAGANVLT
TRBD2 | once | TRBJ2-7 | TRBV3-1/TRBV3-2 | ASSQAVGGATYEQY
TRBD1 | many | TRBJ1-4 | TRBV2 | ASTGGHEKLF
TRBD1 | . | TRBJ1-1 | TRBV7-9 | ASSPPGDRLNTEAF
. | . | TRBJ2-2 | TRBV2 | ASNGGTPELF
TRBD2 | . | TRBJ2-7 | TRBV6-5 | ASSSGTSGIREQY
. | . | TRBJ1-2 | TRBV19 | ASESGTSIGGYT
. | . | TRBJ1-1 | TRBV9 | ASTPRVQSTEAF
. | . | TRBJ1-2 | TRBV5-4 | ASSLLLGGIYGYT
TRBD2 | . | TRBJ2-2 | TRBV5-4 | ASRPAGVNTGELF
TRBD1 | . | TRBJ1-2 | TRBV5-6 | ASSGDRGRNGYT
. | . | TRBJ2-5 | TRBV6-5 | ASSYSGPDQETQY
. | . | TRBJ1-1 | TRBV19 | ASSMFQNTEAF
TRBD2 | . | TRBJ2-1 | TRBV5-4 | ASSPGLAVYNEQF
. | . | TRBJ1-2 | TRBV6-5 | ASLGHPWNGYT
. | . | TRBJ2-2 | TRBV11-2 | ASSARRQNTGELF
. | . | TRBJ2-7 | TRBV29-1 | SGEEGYEQY
TRBD2 | . | TRBJ2-1 | TRBV18 | ASSPGTSGRGEQF
. | . | TRBJ2-5 | TRBV7-9 | ASSPDRLYQETQY
. | few | TRBJ2-7 | TRBV30 | ASLREPTYEQY
TRBD2 | . | TRBJ2-1 | TRBV7-8 | ASSLATSRSYNEQF
. | . | TRBJ1-5 | TRBV19 | ASTILRDSNQPQH
. | . | TRBJ2-7 | TRBV7-8 | ASSPFGAFDEQY
. | . | TRBJ1-1 | TRBV11-2 | ASSTAGVGTEAF
TRBD1 | . | TRBJ2-7 | TRBV28 | ASRGQGAYSNEQY
TRBD1 | . | TRBJ2-7 | TRBV30 | AWGDSPLSYEQY
. | . | TRBJ2-4 | TRBV19 | ASSTQIKNIQY
TRBD1 | . | TRBJ1-6 | TRBV2 | ASSVPGQVSPLH
. | . | TRBJ1-2 | TRBV6-6 | ASSSNTGNGYT
. | . | TRBJ2-6 | TRBV5-1 | ASSLATGPGANVLT
TRBD2 | . | TRBJ2-5 | TRBV5-1 | ASYSGGPGETQY
TRBD1 | once | TRBJ1-2 | TRBV27 | ASRPLPLTGGRTYGYT
. | . | TRBJ1-2 | TRBV2 | ASSRQGLAYGYT
. | . | TRBJ2-7 | TRBV12-3/TRBV12-4 | ASSLMYEQY
. | . | TRBJ2-7 | TRBV5-3 | ARSPTGSYEQY
TRBD1 | . | TRBJ1-2 | TRBV18 | ASSPGQGRTSGYT
TRBD1 | . | TRBJ1-2 | TRBV5-6 | ASSLIRDRVGYT
TRBD1 | once | TRBJ2-5 | TRBV30 | ACRGQGQETQY
. | . | TRBJ1-6 | TRBV7-2 | ASSLRGWAQSPLH
. | few | TRBJ1-2 | TRBV6-6 | ASSSTGS
TRBD1 | . | TRBJ1-1 | TRBV6-4 | ASSDTTGGNTEAF
. | . | TRBJ2-6 | TRBV12-5 | ASGLGSGANVLT
. | . | TRBJ1-2 | TRBV6-5 | ASYRDRSAYGYT
. | . | TRBJ1-1 | TRBV6-6 | ASRSRENTEAF
. | . | TRBJ2-7 | TRBV9 | ASSGDEAKDYEQY
. | . | TRBJ2-1 | TRBV4-2 | ASSQEGRNEQF
TRBD1 | . | TRBJ2-3 | TRBV6-5 | ASSRTGGRTDTQY
. | . | TRBJ2-1 | TRBV5-4 | ASTLGEARSYNEQF
. | . | TRBJ1-5 | TRBV10-3 | AISEEYQPQH